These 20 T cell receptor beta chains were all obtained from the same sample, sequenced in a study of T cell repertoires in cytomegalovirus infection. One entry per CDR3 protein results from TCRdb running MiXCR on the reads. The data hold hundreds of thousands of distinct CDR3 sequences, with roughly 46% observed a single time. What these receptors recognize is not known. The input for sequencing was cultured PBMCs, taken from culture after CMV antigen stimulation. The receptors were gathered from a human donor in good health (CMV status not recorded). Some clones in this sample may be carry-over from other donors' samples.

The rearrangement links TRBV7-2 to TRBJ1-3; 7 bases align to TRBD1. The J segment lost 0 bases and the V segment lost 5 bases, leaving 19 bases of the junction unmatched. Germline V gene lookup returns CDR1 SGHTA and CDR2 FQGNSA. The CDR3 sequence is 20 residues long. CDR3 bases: TGTGCCAGCAGCGATTCCGACAGGGTCCTTCTTTCAAACTCTGGAAACACCATATATTTT. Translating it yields CASSDSDRVLLSNSGNTIYF.

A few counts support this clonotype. The CDR3 DNA follows: TGTGCCAGCCGCGGACAGGCGAAAGCTAACTATGGCTACACCTTC. It codes for CASRGQAKANYGYTF. This rearrangement joins TRBV19 to TRBJ1-2, with 7 bases fitting TRBD1. The trim removed 9 bases at V and 0 bases at J, leaving 10 bases unmatched. The CDR3 consists of 15 residues. CDR1 is LNHDA, CDR2 SQIVND, per germline (reference sequence).

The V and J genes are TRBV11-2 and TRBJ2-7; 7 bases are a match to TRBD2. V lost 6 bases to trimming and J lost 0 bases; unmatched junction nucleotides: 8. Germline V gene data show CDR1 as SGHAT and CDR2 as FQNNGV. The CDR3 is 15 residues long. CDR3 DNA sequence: TGTGCCAGCAGGCGCAGCGGGGAAAGCTCCTACGAGCAGTACTTC. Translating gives CASRRSGESSYEQYF.

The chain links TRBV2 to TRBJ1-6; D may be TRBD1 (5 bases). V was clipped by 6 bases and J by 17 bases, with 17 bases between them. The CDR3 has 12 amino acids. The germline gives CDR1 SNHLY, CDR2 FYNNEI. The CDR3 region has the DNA TGTGCCAGCAGCATCAGGGCCGGGCAGGTCCACTTT. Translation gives CASSIRAGQVHF.

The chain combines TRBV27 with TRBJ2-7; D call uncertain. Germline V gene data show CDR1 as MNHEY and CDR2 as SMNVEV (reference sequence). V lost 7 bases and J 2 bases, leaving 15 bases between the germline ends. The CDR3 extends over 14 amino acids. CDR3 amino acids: CASTPDGRTYEQYF. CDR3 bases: TGTGCCAGCACTCCTGACGGACGGACCTACGAGCAGTACTTC.

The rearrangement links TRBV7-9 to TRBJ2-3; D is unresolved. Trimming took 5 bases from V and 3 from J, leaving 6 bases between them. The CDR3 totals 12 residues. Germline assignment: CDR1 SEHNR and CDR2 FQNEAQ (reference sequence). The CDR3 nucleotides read TGTGCCAGCAGCCCGATGACAGATACGCAGTATTTT. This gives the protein CASSPMTDTQYF. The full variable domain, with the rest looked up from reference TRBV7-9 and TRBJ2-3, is DTGVSQNPRHKITKRGQNVTFRCDPISEHNRLYWYRQTLGQGPEFLTYFQNEAQLEKSRLLSDRFSAERPKGSFSTLEIQRTEQGDSAMYLCASSPMTDTQYFGPGTRLTVL.

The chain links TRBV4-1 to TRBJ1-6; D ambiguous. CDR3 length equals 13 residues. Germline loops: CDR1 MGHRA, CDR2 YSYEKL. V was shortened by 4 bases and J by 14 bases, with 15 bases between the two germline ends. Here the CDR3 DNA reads TGCGCCAGCAGCCCAGCGGGTGGTAACACCCTCCACTTT. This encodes CASSPAGGNTLHF.

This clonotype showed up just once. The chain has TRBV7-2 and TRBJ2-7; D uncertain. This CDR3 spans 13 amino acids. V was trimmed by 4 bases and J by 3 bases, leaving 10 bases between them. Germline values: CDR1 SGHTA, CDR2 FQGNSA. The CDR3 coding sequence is TGTGCCAGCAGCTACGGACGGCTCTACGAGCAGTACTTC. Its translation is CASSYGRLYEQYF.

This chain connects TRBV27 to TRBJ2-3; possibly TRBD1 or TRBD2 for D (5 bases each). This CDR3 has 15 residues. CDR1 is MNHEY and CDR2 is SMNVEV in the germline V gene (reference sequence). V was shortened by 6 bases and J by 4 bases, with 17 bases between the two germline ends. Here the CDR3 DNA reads TGTGCCAGCAGCCGCCTGGGACCTAGGGCAGATACGCAGTATTTT. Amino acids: CASSRLGPRADTQYF.

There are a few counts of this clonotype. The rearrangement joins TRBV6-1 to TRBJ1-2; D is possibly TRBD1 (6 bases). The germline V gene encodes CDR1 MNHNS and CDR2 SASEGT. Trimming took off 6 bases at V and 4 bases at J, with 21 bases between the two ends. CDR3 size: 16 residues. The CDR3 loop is CASRASPGAGVYGYTF. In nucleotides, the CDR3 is TGTGCCAGCAGGGCCTCCCCGGGAGCAGGGGTCTATGGCTACACCTTC.

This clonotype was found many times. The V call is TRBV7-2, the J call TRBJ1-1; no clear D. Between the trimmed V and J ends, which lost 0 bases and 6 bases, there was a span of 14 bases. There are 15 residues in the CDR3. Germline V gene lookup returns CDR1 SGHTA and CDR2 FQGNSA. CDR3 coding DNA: TGTGCCAGCAGCTTAGCCACAGCATTCGGTGCTGAAGCTTTCTTT. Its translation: CASSLATAFGAEAFF.

CDR3 loop: CSASPWGLNSPLHF. In DNA, the CDR3 is TGCAGTGCTAGCCCTTGGGGCCTAAATTCACCCCTCCACTTT. V and J are TRBV20-1 and TRBJ1-6; weak D call: TRBD1 (5 bases). The CDR3 sequence is 14 residues long. The V end lost 3 bases, the J end lost 7 bases, and 13 bases lay between the germline ends. Germline CDR1 reads DFQATT; CDR2 reads SNEGSKA (reference sequence).

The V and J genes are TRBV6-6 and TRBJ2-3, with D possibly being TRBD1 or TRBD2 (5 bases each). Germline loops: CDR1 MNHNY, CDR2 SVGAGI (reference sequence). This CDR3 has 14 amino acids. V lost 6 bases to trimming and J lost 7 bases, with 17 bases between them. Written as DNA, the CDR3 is TGTGCCAGCAGCCCAACGGGGCCGGCTAATACGCAGTATTTT. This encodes CASSPTGPANTQYF.

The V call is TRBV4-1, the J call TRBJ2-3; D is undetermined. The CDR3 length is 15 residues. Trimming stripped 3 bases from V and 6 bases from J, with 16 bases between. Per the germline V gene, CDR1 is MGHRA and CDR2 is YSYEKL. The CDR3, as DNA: TGCGCCAGCAGCCAGGACCCCGGGTCCTACGATACGCAGTATTTT. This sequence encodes CASSQDPGSYDTQYF.

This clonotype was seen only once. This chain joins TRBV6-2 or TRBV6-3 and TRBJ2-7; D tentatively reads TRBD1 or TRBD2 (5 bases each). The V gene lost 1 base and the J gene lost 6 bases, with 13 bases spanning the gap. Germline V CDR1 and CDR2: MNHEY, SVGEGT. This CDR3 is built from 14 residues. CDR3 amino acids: CASSYLGPSSEQYF. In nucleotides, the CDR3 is TGTGCCAGCAGTTACTTGGGACCCTCAAGCGAGCAGTACTTC.

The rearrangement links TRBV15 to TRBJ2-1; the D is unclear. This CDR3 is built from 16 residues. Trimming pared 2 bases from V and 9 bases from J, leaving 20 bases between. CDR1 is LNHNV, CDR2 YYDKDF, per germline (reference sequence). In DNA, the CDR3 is TGTGCCACCAGCAGACAATCGACAAGTGTTCTTGGTGAGCAGTTCTTC. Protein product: CATSRQSTSVLGEQFF.

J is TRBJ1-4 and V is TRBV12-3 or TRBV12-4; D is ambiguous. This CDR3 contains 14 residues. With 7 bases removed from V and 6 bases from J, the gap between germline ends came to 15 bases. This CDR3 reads CASTILGGDEKLFF. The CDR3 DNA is TGTGCCAGCACCATTCTGGGCGGTGATGAAAAACTGTTTTTT.

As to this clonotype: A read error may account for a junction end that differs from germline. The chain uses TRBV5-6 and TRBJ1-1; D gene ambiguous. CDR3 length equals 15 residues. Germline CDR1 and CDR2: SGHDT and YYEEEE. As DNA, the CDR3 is TGTCCCAGCAGCTTGGGGTCACAGAAGAACACTGAAGCTTTCTTT. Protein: CPSSLGSQKNTEAFF.

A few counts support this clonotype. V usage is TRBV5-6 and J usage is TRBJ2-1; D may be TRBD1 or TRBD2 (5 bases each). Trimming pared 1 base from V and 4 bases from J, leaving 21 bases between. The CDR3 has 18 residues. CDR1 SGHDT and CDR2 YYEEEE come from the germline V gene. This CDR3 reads CASSLSVGREDLYNEQFF. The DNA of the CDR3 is TGTGCCAGCAGCTTGAGTGTGGGACGTGAGGATCTTTACAATGAGCAGTTCTTC.

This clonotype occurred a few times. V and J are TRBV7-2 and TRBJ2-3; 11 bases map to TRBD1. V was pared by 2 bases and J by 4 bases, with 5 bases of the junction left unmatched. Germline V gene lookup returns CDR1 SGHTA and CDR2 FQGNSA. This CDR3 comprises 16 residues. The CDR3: CASSLRRTGGSDTQYF. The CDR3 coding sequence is TGTGCCAGCAGCTTACGGAGGACAGGGGGCTCAGATACGCAGTATTTT.